This T cell receptor beta chain was recovered during a study of T cells in Graves' hyperthyroidism and ophthalmopathy. Study-wide points: Blood samples included most of the expanded thyroid clonotypes exceeding 0.001.

V was clipped by 6 bases and J by 3 bases; unmatched bases: 11. The CDR3 is 15 residues long. The V gene's germline CDR1 is MNHEY and CDR2 SVGEGT. This clonotype was seen more than once but under ten times. Its antigen is as yet unknown. Researchers took RNA transcripts and amplified the TCR beta CDR3 regions from them. Initially, a first-round RT-PCR of the TCR CDR3 employed the HTBI primer set. TCRdb reanalysed the multiplex PCR reads using MiXCR and keeps one entry per CDR3 protein. The sample contains fewer than 900,000 distinct CDR3 sequences, over 15% of which appear only once. The chain employs TRBV6-2 or TRBV6-3 and TRBJ2-7; 7 bases align to TRBD2. The TCR sequence derives from a man aged 18 to 29 with Graves' hyperthyroidism. The source material was blood. This chain's CDR3 is CASRTIWGGDYEQYF. CDR3 sequence (DNA): TGTGCCAGCAGGACTATTTGGGGAGGGGACTACGAGCAGTACTTC.